This T cell receptor (beta chain) was sequenced for a study of blood T cell repertoires in COVID-19 (dated by TCRdb to 2018 to 2020). Describing the broader study: Samples from collaborators originated in the United States, Italy and Spain and spanned both the acute and convalescent phases of COVID-19. Deeply sampled blood TCRbeta repertoires from subjects exposed to, actively infected with, or recovered from COVID-19 were included in the dataset. HLA class I and class II types, where available, came from metadata supplied by the sample provider rather than from assay-based typing. The repertoires were made available in a free public database intended to serve as a resource for research on the immune response to SARS-CoV-2. The material from the prospective study consisted of cDNA or gDNA derived from T cells, B-cell-depleted T cells, or PBMCs. Nearly every sample came with metadata listing a de-identified subject ID, COVID-19 status, age in years and sex. Samples came from the ongoing ImmuneRACE study (first 160 participants) plus 1,254 subjects from 6 global collaborators. The full study reports these points: The amount of clinical and demographic metadata varied by source and participant and was provided uncurated.

Whole blood was collected in K2EDTA tubes by collaborating institutions according to the institutions' own protocols. For TCRbeta analysis, collaborators shipped samples in one of three forms: frozen whole blood, isolated PBMCs, or DNA extracted from either of those sample types. A remark on this clone: No cognate antigen has been identified for it. Within one base of it there is no much larger clone, and no base qualities were kept.

TCRbeta CDR3 regions were amplified from genomic DNA by means of the immunoSEQ Assay, a bias-controlled multiplex PCR. Concerning the study's data processing: Within the assay, amplification of reference gene primers was used to estimate how many nucleated cells each sample contained. Sequence reads were collapsed and filtered to measure the absolute abundance of every unique TCRbeta CDR3 rearrangement. Productive Simpson clonality was computed per sample as the square root of Simpson's diversity index over productive rearrangements. TCRdb limited this immuneACCESS table to in-frame rearrangements with V and J called. A share of clones is missing; checked studies link under half to unresolved V genes, and the rest is unexplained. The DNA gave D and trimming, while V, J and clone size come from that table. This sample is represented by fewer than 250,000 clones; approximately 84% of them were singletons. Together, the top ten hold around 4% of the sample.

Taken from cysteine to phenylalanine, the CDR3 has 15 residues. The CDR3 DNA has 45 bases and is translated from base 1. CDR1 and CDR2, per the germline V gene, are SGDLS and YYNGEE. V has 3 bases trimmed and J has 6 bases trimmed; junction bases matching no gene number 5. The receptor chain draws on TRBV9 and TRBJ2-1; a stretch of 11 junction bases matches TRBD1. The sequenced material came from peripheral blood. The sequence was collected from a man aged 45-65 years with acute or convalescent COVID-19. For the CDR3, the sequence is CASSGDRGLSNEQFF. Here is the DNA: TGTGCCAGCAGCGGGGACAGGGGGTTGAGCAATGAGCAGTTCTTC.